The 15 T cell receptor beta chains below all came from one sample that was sequenced in a study of Ad26.COV2.S vaccination and SARS-CoV-2 variants. The treatment here: about 20 received Ad26.COV2.S at low or high dose, single or two shots; roughly 5 received placebo; per-sample allocation not given. It was on day 63 after the first vaccine or placebo injection that samples were taken. Data came from immunoSEQ multiplex PCR; TCRdb stores just in-frame clones and leaves some out. This repertoire shows over 250,000 clones, approximately 89% found once; its top ten account for over 2.5%. The sample here was peripheral blood, taken in a trial of Ad26.COV2.S vaccine versus placebo. Receptor source: a person between 18 and 59 years old who received the Ad26.COV2.S COVID-19 vaccine or a placebo.

This clone was observed a few times. The chain uses TRBV6-5 and TRBJ2-3; D uncertain. V was cut by 7 bases and J by 2 bases, with 13 bases left in between. CDR1 is MNHEY and CDR2 is SVGAGI in the germline V gene. The CDR3 consists of 14 residues. CDR3 residues: CASTSDPVTDTQYF. The CDR3 DNA is TGTGCCAGCACCAGCGACCCCGTCACAGATACGCAGTATTTT.

The chain carries TRBV4-1 and TRBJ2-7, with 10 positions matching TRBD2. V gave up 0 bases and J gave up 3 bases; unmatched junction bases: 5. The CDR3 has 16 amino acids. Per the germline V gene, CDR1 is MGHRA and CDR2 is YSYEKL. In DNA form, the CDR3 reads TGCGCCAGCAGCCAAGATGGGACTAGCGCTTTCTACGAGCAGTACTTC. Its protein product is CASSQDGTSAFYEQYF.

The chain has TRBV9 and TRBJ2-5, with D tentatively TRBD1 or TRBD2 (5 bases each). The V gene lost 4 bases and the J gene lost 2 bases, with 18 bases spanning the gap. Germline CDR1 and CDR2: SGDLS and YYNGEE. The CDR3 contains 16 residues. The CDR3 DNA reads as TGTGCCAGCAGCCCGTACGTGGGGGAGCCTCAAGAGACCCAGTACTTC. As protein: CASSPYVGEPQETQYF.

This chain joins TRBV4-1 and TRBJ2-1; D might be TRBD1 or TRBD2, each matching 5 bases. Trimming took 0 bases from V and 4 from J, leaving 19 bases between them. The germline CDR1 and CDR2 sequences are MGHRA and YSYEKL. CDR3 size: 18 residues. In DNA form, the CDR3 reads TGCGCCAGCAGCCAAGATCTATTCGCAGGGAGCCTTTACAATGAGCAGTTCTTC. Protein: CASSQDLFAGSLYNEQFF.

The rearrangement joins TRBV2 to TRBJ1-1; maybe TRBD1 (6 bases). Germline V gene lookup returns CDR1 SNHLY and CDR2 FYNNEI. CDR3 length: 12 residues. The V end was cut by 7 bases, the J end by 1 base, with 7 bases between. The CDR3, as DNA: TGTGCCAGCACAGGGGAGAACACTGAAGCTTTCTTT. Translating it yields CASTGENTEAFF.

The chain links TRBV27 to TRBJ2-7, with 8 bases lining up with TRBD1. The CDR3 extends over 14 amino acids. With V trimmed by 2 bases and J by 6 bases, 6 bases remained unmatched. The V gene's germline CDR1 is MNHEY and CDR2 SMNVEV (reference sequence). The CDR3 spells CASSLQPDRAEQYF. Written as DNA, the CDR3 is TGTGCCAGCAGTTTACAGCCGGACAGGGCCGAGCAGTACTTC.

The genes are TRBV10-3 and TRBJ2-3, with D perhaps matching TRBD2 (6 bases). With 4 bases removed from V and 2 bases from J, the gap between germline ends came to 13 bases. The CDR3 has 15 residues. CDR1 is ENHRY and CDR2 is SYGVKD in the germline V gene. In DNA, the CDR3 is TGTGCCATCAGTGGGGGGGTCCCGGCCACAGATACGCAGTATTTT. Translated: CAISGGVPATDTQYF.

This rearrangement joins TRBV10-3 to TRBJ1-2; tentative D call: TRBD1 (5 bases). CDR1 and CDR2 (germline): ENHRY, SYGVKD. The CDR3 has 11 residues. Trimming removed 2 bases at V and 8 bases at J, with 6 bases between. CDR3 bases: TGTGCCATCAGTGAGGGGGCAGGCTACACCTTC. This translates into CAISEGAGYTF.

The chain carries TRBV7-2 and TRBJ1-2; no clear D. The CDR3 loop spans 13 amino acids. V lost 4 bases, J lost 5 bases, and 11 bases lay in between. Germline V gene lookup returns CDR1 SGHTA and CDR2 FQGNSA. The CDR3 loop is CASSSDMGYGYTF. In DNA form, the CDR3 reads TGTGCCAGCAGCTCCGATATGGGGTATGGCTACACCTTC. The full variable domain, rest sourced from reference TRBV7-2 and TRBJ1-2, is GAGVSQSPSNKVTEKGKDVELRCDPISGHTALYWYRQSLGQGLEFLIYFQGNSAPDKSGLPSDRFSAERTGGSVSTLTIQRTQQEDSAVYLCASSSDMGYGYTFGSGTRLTVV.

The V and J genes are TRBV5-4 and TRBJ2-1; 7 bases line up with TRBD1. The ends lost 4 bases at V and 8 bases at J; junction bases unmatched: 6. Germline V CDR1 and CDR2: SGHNT, YYREEE (reference sequence). The CDR3 spans 13 residues. CDR3 amino acids: CASSPSTGYEQFF. The DNA for the CDR3 is TGTGCCAGCAGCCCCTCGACAGGGTATGAGCAGTTCTTC.

The chain couples TRBV5-4 to TRBJ2-2, with a possible D match to TRBD1 (5 bases). Germline V gives CDR1 SGHNT, CDR2 YYREEE (reference sequence). This CDR3 is 12 amino acids long. Trimming pared 0 bases from V and 14 bases from J, leaving 11 bases between. The CDR3 spells CASSLVAGQLFF. CDR3 nucleotides: TGTGCCAGCAGCTTGGTAGCTGGACAACTGTTTTTT.

Comment on this clone: The same CDR3 is also encoded by other DNA sequences in this sample. The genes are TRBV7-2 and TRBJ2-5; 7 nucleotides align to TRBD1. The germline CDR1 and CDR2 sequences are SGHTA and FQGNSA. The junction had 4 bases not matched to a gene; V was cut back by 4 bases and J by 2 bases. The CDR3 is 14 amino acids. The CDR3, as DNA: TGTGCCAGCAGCTCTCTGGGACAGCAAGAGACCCAGTACTTC. Protein product: CASSSLGQQETQYF.

The V and J genes are TRBV19 and TRBJ1-6; no reliable D call. From germline, CDR1 is LNHDA and CDR2 SQIVND (reference sequence). The CDR3 has 15 residues. With 8 bases removed from V and 0 bases from J, the gap between germline ends came to 11 bases. The CDR3 DNA reads as TGTGCCAGTGCCCCGGCCCACTCCTATAATTCACCCCTCCACTTT. Translating it yields CASAPAHSYNSPLHF.

The chain couples TRBV7-2 to TRBJ2-3, with D unresolved. The germline CDR1 and CDR2 sequences are SGHTA and FQGNSA. V was cut by 2 bases and J by 2 bases, with 8 bases left in between. This CDR3 contains 14 residues. The CDR3 reads CASSLWLFTDTQYF. The CDR3 bases are TGTGCCAGCAGCTTATGGCTTTTCACAGATACGCAGTATTTT.

The gene calls are TRBV4-2 and TRBJ2-5, with D possibly matching TRBD1 (8 bases). Trimming removed 2 bases from V and 5 bases from J, with 18 bases in between. CDR3 length: 16 residues. CDR1 is LGHNA, CDR2 YNFKEQ, per germline. The CDR3 loop reads CASSQQSQGGWETQYF. The CDR3 region has the DNA TGTGCCAGCAGCCAACAATCACAGGGGGGGTGGGAGACCCAGTACTTC.